This T cell receptor beta chain is drawn from a study of T-cell reconstitution after alpha-beta-depleted transplantation in children. Ten or more counts support this clonotype. This sample's TCRbeta library carried unique molecular identifier barcodes. TCRdb ran MiXCR on the PCR reads and lists one entry per CDR3 protein. Of over 550,000 distinct CDR3 sequences in the sample, roughly a tenth were seen once. From germline, CDR1 is DFQATT and CDR2 SNEGSKA (reference sequence). CDR3 length: 12 residues. Deletions cut 0 bases from V and 10 bases from J, with 12 bases between. The chain links TRBV20-1 to TRBJ1-1; D is undetermined. The receptor comes from a human donor who donated a stem cell graft to a child with acute myeloid leukemia. The input for sequencing was PBMCs from the stem cell graft donor, taken from the stem cell graft. CDR3: CSARDQRAGAFF. Written as DNA, the CDR3 is TGCAGTGCTAGAGATCAGCGGGCAGGAGCTTTCTTT.